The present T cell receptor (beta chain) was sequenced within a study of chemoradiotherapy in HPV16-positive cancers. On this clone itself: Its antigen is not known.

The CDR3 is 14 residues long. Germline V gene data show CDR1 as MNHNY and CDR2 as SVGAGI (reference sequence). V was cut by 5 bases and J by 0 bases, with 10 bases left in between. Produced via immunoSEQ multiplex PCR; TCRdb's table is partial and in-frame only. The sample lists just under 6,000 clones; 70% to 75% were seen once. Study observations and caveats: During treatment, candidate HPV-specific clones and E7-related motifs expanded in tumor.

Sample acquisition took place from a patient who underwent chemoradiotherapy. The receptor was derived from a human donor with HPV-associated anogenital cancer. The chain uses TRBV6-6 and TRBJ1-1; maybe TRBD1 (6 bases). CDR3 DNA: TGTGCCAGCAGTGCAAACAGGGTGAACACTGAAGCTTTCTTT. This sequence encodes CASSANRVNTEAFF.